The 3 T cell receptor beta chains below were found in one sample sequenced in a study of blood T cell repertoires in COVID-19. Sequencing was performed with immunoSEQ multiplex PCR; in TCRdb, only in-frame clones are kept and a portion is missing. The data contain 70,000 to 100,000 clones, roughly 72% of them singletons. Sequencing was done on a sample of peripheral blood. The receptors come from a woman aged 55-70 years in a cohort sampled during active or convalescent COVID-19.

As concerns this clone: The CDR3 end shows no conserved phenylalanine or tryptophan, and so a read error is likely. The DNA is omitted, as the CDR3 cannot be located on it reliably, and the CDR3 follows TCRdb's listing. The rearrangement uses TRBV7-2 and TRBJ1-1. The CDR3 extends over 13 residues, inclusive of both ends. CDR1 and CDR2 from the germline V gene are SGHTA and FQGNSA. The CDR3 loop reads CASSFGRGGEIIL.

The chain joins TRBV4-3 to TRBJ2-5; 9 nucleotides agree with TRBD1. Per germline, CDR1 LGHNA and CDR2 YSLEER. Trimming cost V 2 bases and J 2 bases; bases outside gene matches: 9. There are 17 residues in the CDR3. The CDR3 DNA is TGCGCCAGCAGCCAAACCATGGGACAGGGTGGTCAAGAGACCCAGTACTTC. Amino acid sequence: CASSQTMGQGGQETQYF.

This chain links TRBV7-6 with TRBJ2-6; perhaps TRBD1 as D (6 bases). Trimming pared 3 bases from V and 1 base from J, leaving 19 bases between. The germline CDR1 and CDR2 sequences are SGHVS and FNYEAQ. The CDR3 loop spans 19 amino acids. CDR3 amino acids: CASSFVQGRSLSGANVLTF. For the CDR3, the DNA is TGTGCCAGCAGCTTTGTACAGGGAAGAAGTTTATCTGGGGCCAACGTCCTGACTTTC.